This record concerns one T cell receptor (beta chain) sequence. Its target antigen remains unknown. Per-base qualities were not stored, and no clone one base away is much larger. Per the publication, the time point label means: 40 to 45 days after influenza vaccine administration. This sample is drawn from a study of response to subunit inactivated influenza vaccine (dated by TCRdb to about 2018). General notes on the study: Deep quantitative profiling of the T cell receptor repertoire was used in the study to follow responses to a trivalent subunit inactivated influenza vaccine. General conclusions and limits of the study: The authors proposed that each seasonal influenza vaccination may bring in only a limited number of new T cells.

Preparation of the library involved RT-PCR. The instrument was an Illumina HiSeq 2500. TCRdb reprocessing: public reads trimmed at Q25 with fastp, clones called with MiXCR, in-frame beta chains kept. Each entry is one CDR3 protein sequence, shown with its most common DNA and genes. The sample table lists fewer than 700,000 distinct CDR3 sequences, 13% of them with a count of one. The ten largest account for over 10% of the sample. The CDR3 contains 15 residues, cysteine and phenylalanine counted. Only the CDR3 DNA is retained, 45 bases long and in frame from the first base. V and J are truncated by 6 bases and 6 bases respectively, leaving an intervening sequence of 18 bases.

This clonotype was obtained from a man over 45 who received an inactivated influenza vaccine. Donor details come from another sample of the same person, matched by shared clones. The sequences come from PBMCs from blood, collected 40 to 50 days after vaccination. The chain links TRBV12-3 or TRBV12-4 with TRBJ2-1; the D gene remains uncertain. The CDR3 region: CASRWAGGPGNEQFF. The DNA sequence is given as TGTGCCAGCAGATGGGCAGGCGGACCGGGCAATGAGCAGTTCTTC.